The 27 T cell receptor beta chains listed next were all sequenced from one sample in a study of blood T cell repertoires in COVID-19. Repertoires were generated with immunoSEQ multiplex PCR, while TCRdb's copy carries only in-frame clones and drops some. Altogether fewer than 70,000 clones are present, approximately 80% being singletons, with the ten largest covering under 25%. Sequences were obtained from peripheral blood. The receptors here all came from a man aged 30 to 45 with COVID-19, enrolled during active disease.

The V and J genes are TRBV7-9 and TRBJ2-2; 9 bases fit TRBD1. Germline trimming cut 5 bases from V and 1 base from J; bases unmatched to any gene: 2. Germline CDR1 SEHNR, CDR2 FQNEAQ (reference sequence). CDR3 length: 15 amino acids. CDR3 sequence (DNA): TGTGCCAGCAGCCCGGGACAGGGGAACACCGGGGAGCTGTTTTTT. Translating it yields CASSPGQGNTGELFF.

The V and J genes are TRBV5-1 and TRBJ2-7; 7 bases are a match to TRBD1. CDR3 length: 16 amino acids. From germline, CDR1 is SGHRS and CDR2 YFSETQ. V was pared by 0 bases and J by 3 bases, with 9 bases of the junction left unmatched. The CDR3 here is CASSLVVTGPLYEQYF. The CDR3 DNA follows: TGCGCCAGCAGCTTGGTTGTGACAGGGCCCCTCTACGAGCAGTACTTC. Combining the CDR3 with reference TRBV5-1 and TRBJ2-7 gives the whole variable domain KAGVTQTPRYLIKTRGQQVTLSCSPISGHRSVSWYQQTPGQGLQFLFEYFSETQRNKGNFPGRFSGRQFSNSRSEMNVSTLELGDSALYLCASSLVVTGPLYEQYFGPGTRLTVT.

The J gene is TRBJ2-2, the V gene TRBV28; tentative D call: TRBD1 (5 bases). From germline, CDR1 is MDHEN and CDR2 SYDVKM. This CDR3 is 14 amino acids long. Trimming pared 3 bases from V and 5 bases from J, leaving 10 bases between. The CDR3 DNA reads TGTGCCAGCAGTTTTCCAGGGTTTACCGGGGAGCTGTTTTTT. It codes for CASSFPGFTGELFF. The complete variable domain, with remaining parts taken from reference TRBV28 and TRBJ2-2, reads DVKVTQSSRYLVKRTGEKVFLECVQDMDHENMFWYRQDPGLGLRLIYFSYDVKMKEKGDIPEGYSVSREKKERFSLILESASTNQTSMYLCASSFPGFTGELFFGEGSRLTVL.

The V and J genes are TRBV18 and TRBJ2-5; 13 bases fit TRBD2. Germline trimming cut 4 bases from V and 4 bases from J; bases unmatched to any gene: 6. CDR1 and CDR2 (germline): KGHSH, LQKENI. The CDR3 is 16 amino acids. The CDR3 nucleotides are TGTGCCAGCTCACTAAGGACTAGCGGGAGTCCAGAGACCCAGTACTTC. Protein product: CASSLRTSGSPETQYF.

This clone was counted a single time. DNA for the CDR3: TGTGCCAGCAGCCTCAACCCGGGACCCCTCCACTTT. Encoded protein: CASSLNPGPLHF. V usage is TRBV3-1 (or the pseudogene TRBV3-2) and J usage is TRBJ1-6; D is uncertain. CDR3 length: 12 residues. CDR1 is LGHDT, CDR2 YNNKEL, per germline (reference sequence). V dropped 4 bases and J dropped 12 bases, with 10 bases sitting between them.

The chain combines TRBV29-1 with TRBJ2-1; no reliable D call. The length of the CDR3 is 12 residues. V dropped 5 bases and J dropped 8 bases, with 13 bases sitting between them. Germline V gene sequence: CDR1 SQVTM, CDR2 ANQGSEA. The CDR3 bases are TGCAGCGTTACAGTCGTGGATGATGAGCAGTTCTTC. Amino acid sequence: CSVTVVDDEQFF.

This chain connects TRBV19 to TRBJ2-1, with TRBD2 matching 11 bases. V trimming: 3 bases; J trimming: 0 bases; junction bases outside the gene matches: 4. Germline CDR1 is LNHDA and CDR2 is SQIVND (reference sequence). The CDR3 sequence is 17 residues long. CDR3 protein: CASSILAGGHSYNEQFF. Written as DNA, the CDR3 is TGTGCCAGTAGTATCCTAGCGGGGGGCCACTCCTACAATGAGCAGTTCTTC.

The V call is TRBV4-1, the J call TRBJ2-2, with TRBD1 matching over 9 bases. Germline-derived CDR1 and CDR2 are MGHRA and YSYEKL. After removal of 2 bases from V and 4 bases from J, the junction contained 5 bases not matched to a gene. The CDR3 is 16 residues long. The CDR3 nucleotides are TGCGCCAGCAGCCAACTGGACAGGGGAGGCACCGGGGAGCTGTTTTTT. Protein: CASSQLDRGGTGELFF.

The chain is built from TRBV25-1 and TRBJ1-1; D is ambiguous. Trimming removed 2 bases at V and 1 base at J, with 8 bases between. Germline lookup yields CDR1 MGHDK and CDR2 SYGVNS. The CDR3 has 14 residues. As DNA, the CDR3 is TGTGCCAGCAGTGAACCGAGGGAGAACACTGAAGCTTTCTTT. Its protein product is CASSEPRENTEAFF.

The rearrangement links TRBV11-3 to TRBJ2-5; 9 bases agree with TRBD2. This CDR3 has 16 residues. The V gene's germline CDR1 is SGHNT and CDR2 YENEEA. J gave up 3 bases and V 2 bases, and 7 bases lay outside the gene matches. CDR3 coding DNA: TGTGCCAGCAGCTTAATAAGTCTAGCGGGGAAAGAGACCCAGTACTTC. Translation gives CASSLISLAGKETQYF.

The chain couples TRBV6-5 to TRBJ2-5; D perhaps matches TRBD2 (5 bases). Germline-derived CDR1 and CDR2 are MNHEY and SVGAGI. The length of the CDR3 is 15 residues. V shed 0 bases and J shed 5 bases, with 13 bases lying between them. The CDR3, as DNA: TGTGCCAGCAGTTACTCGGAGGCCAGACTCGAGACCCAGTACTTC. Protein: CASSYSEARLETQYF.

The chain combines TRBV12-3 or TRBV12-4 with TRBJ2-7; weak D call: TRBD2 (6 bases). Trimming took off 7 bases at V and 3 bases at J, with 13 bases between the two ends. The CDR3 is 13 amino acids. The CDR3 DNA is TGTGCCAGCACCCGGCGGGGAAACTACGAGCAGTACTTC. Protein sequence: CASTRRGNYEQYF.

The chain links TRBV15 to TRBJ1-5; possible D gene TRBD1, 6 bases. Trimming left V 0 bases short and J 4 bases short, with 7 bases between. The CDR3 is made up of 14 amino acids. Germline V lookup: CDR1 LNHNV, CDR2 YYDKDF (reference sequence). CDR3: CATSREGQNQPQHF. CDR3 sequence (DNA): TGTGCCACCAGCAGAGAAGGACAGAATCAGCCCCAGCATTTT.

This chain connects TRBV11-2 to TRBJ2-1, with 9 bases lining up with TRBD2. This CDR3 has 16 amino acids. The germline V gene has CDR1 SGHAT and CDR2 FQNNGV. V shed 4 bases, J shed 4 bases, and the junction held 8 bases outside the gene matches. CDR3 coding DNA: TGTGCCAGCAGCTGGGGTGAGACTAGCGGTTACAATGAGCAGTTCTTC. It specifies CASSWGETSGYNEQFF.

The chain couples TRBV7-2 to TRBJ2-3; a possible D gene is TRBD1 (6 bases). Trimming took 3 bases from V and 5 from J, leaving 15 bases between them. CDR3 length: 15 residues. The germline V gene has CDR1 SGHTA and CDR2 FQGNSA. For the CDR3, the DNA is TGTGCCAGCAGCTTCGACCAGGGGCTCGGAGATACGCAGTATTTT. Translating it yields CASSFDQGLGDTQYF.

This CDR3 is CASSEPESGWGHNEQFF. CDR3 nucleotide sequence: TGTGCCAGCAGTGAACCCGAATCCGGGTGGGGGCACAATGAGCAGTTCTTC. The chain has TRBV25-1 and TRBJ2-1; tentatively, D is TRBD1 (6 bases). The germline V and J ends were trimmed by 2 bases and 5 bases, with 19 bases remaining between them. CDR3 length equals 17 residues. Germline V gives CDR1 MGHDK, CDR2 SYGVNS. Looking up the rest from reference TRBV25-1 and TRBJ2-1 gives the full variable domain: EADIYQTPRYLVIGTGKKITLECSQTMGHDKMYWYQQDPGMELHLIHYSYGVNSTEKGDLSSESTVSRIRTEHFPLTLESARPSHTSQYLCASSEPESGWGHNEQFFGPGTRLTVL.

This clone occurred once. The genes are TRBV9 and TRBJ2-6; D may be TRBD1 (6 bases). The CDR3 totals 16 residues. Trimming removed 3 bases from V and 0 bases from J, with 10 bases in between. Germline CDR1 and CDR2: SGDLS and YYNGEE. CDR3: CASSDGTTSGANVLTF. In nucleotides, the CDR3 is TGTGCCAGCAGCGACGGGACAACCTCTGGGGCCAACGTCCTGACTTTC.

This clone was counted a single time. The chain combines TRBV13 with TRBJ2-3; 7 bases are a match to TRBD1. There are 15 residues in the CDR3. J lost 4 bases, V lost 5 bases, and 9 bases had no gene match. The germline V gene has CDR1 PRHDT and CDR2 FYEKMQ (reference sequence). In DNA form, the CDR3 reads TGTGCCAGCAGCCAACTAACCCAGGGGGCAGATACGCAGTATTTT. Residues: CASSQLTQGADTQYF.

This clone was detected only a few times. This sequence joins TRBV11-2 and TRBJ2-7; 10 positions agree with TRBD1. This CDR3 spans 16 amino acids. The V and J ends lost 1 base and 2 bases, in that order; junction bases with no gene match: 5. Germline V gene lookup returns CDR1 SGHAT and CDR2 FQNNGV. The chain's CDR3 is CASSLVGTGAPYEQYF. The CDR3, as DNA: TGTGCCAGCAGCTTAGTAGGGACAGGGGCTCCCTACGAGCAGTACTTC.

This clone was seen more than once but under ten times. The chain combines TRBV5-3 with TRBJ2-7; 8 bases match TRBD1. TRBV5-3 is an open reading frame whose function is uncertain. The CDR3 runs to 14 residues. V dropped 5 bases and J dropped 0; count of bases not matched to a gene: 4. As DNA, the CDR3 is TGTGCCAGAAGAAAAACAGGGGGCTCCTACGAGCAGTACTTC. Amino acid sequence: CARRKTGGSYEQYF.

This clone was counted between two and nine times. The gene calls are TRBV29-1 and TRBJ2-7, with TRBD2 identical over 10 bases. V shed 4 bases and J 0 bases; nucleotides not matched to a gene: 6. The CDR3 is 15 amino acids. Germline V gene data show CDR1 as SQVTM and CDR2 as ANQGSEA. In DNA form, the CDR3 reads TGCAGCGTTGTACTAGCGGGGCGTAGCTCCTACGAGCAGTACTTC. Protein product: CSVVLAGRSSYEQYF.

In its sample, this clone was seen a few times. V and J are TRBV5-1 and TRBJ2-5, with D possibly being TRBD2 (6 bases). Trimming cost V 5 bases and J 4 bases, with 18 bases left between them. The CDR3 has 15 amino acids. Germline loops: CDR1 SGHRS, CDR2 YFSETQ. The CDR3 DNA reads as TGCGCCAGCAGTAAACTGCCAGGGACTGGAGAGACCCAGTACTTC. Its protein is CASSKLPGTGETQYF.

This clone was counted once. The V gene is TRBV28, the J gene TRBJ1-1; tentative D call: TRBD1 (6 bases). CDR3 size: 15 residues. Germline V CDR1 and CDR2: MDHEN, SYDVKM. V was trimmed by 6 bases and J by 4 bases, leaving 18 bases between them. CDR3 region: CASSNLLGGATEAFF. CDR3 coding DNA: TGTGCCAGCAGCAACTTACTAGGGGGAGCCACTGAAGCTTTCTTT.

CDR3 loop: CAISRTGSYGYTF. CDR3 DNA: TGTGCCATCAGTAGGACAGGGTCCTATGGCTACACCTTC. This chain connects TRBV10-3 to TRBJ1-2, with 8 bases fitting TRBD1. Germline trimming cut 5 bases from V and 4 bases from J; bases unmatched to any gene: 3. Germline lookup yields CDR1 ENHRY and CDR2 SYGVKD. This CDR3 has 13 amino acids.

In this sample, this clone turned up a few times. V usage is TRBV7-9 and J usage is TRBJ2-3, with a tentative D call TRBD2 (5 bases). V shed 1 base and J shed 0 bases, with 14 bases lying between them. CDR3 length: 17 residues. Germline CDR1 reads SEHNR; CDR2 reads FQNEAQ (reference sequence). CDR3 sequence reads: CASSLGRSGPSTDTQYF. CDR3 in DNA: TGTGCCAGCAGCTTAGGGAGGTCAGGACCTAGCACAGATACGCAGTATTTT.

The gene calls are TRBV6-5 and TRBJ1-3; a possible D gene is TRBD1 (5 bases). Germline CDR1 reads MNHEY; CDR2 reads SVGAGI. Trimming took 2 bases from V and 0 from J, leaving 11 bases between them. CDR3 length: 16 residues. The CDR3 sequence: CASSYNQGSSGNTIYF. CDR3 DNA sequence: TGTGCCAGCAGTTACAATCAGGGTTCCTCTGGAAACACCATATATTTT.

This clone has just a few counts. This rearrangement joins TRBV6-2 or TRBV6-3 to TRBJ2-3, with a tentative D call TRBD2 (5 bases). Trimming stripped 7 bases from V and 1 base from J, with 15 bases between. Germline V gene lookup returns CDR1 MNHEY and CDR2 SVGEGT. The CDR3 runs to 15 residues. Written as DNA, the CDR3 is TGTGCCAGCATCCCCGAGGGAATTGGCACAGATACGCAGTATTTT. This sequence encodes CASIPEGIGTDTQYF.